The next 5 T cell receptor beta chains were all read from a single sample in a study of T cells in Graves' hyperthyroidism and ophthalmopathy. The TCR beta CDR3 regions underwent amplification using RNA transcripts as the source. When the TCR CDR3 underwent first-round RT-PCR, the HTBI primer set was used. MiXCR, run by TCRdb on the multiplex PCR reads, gives a single entry per CDR3 protein. The sample has about 520,000 distinct CDR3 sequences; approximately 25% are singletons. Source material: blood. The source is a woman aged 25 to 39 with Graves' ophthalmopathy.

This clonotype was observed at least ten times. V gene TRBV6-4 combines with J gene TRBJ1-2; 8 bases line up with TRBD1. This CDR3 is 17 amino acids long. Germline values: CDR1 MRHNA, CDR2 SNTAGT. J was trimmed by 6 bases and V by 5 bases; bases with no gene match: 17. The CDR3 sequence: CASSLQRQTGVVNGYTF. Here the CDR3 DNA reads TGTGCCAGCAGTCTTCAGCGACAGACAGGGGTAGTCAATGGCTACACCTTC.

The genes are TRBV6-2 or TRBV6-3 and TRBJ2-5, with TRBD2 matching 7 bases. The V and J ends lost 5 bases and 2 bases, in that order; junction bases with no gene match: 11. Germline CDR1 reads MNHEY; CDR2 reads SVGEGT. This CDR3 comprises 16 residues. The CDR3 here is CASSRTSPNTQETQYF. The CDR3 DNA is TGTGCCAGCAGTAGGACTAGTCCCAACACACAAGAGACCCAGTACTTC.

The genes are TRBV7-9 and TRBJ1-1, with unresolved D. There are 12 residues in the CDR3. The germline V and J ends were trimmed by 10 bases and 8 bases, with 17 bases remaining between them. Per the germline V gene, CDR1 is SEHNR and CDR2 is FQNEAQ (reference sequence). The CDR3 region has the DNA TGTGCCAACCAACATGAGGCAGGCGAAGCTTTCTTT. Translating it yields CANQHEAGEAFF.

The chain links TRBV20-1 to TRBJ1-2; D call uncertain. Germline V CDR1 and CDR2: DFQATT, SNEGSKA (reference sequence). This CDR3 has 13 residues. Trimming shortened V by 0 bases and J by 8 bases, and 13 bases separated the two germline ends. The DNA of the CDR3 is TGCAGTGCTAGAGATCATTCCACTCAGGGCTACACCTTC. Translated, it gives CSARDHSTQGYTF.

The sample holds a few counts of this clonotype. The V and J genes are TRBV5-1 and TRBJ1-1, with 10 bases aligning to TRBD1. V lost 4 bases to trimming and J lost 4 bases; unmatched junction nucleotides: 16. The CDR3 consists of 18 residues. The germline V gene encodes CDR1 SGHRS and CDR2 YFSETQ. The CDR3 region has the DNA TGCGCCAGCAGCCCGGGGGACAGGGGACGCCAAGCCGCCACTGAAGCTTTCTTT. Translated, it gives CASSPGDRGRQAATEAFF.